Shown below are 14 T cell receptor beta chains from a single sample sequenced in a study of prognosis after radiotherapy for stage I lung cancer. Two-round multiplex PCR amplified TCR beta CDR3 from genomic DNA. With primers specific to each TRBV and TRBJ gene, the first-round PCR was performed. TCRdb itself ran the multiplex PCR reads through MiXCR, one entry per CDR3 protein. The sample has about 18,000 distinct CDR3 sequences, approximately 29% seen once; the top ten hold approximately 30%. The sequencing here drew on PBMCs, taken before or after stereotactic body radiation therapy (not recorded which). These receptor sequences come from a donor over 45 with non-small cell lung cancer.

The table lists this clonotype with many counts. This chain uses TRBV6-5 with TRBJ2-5; D may be TRBD1 (6 bases). The CDR3 runs 15 residues. Trimming removed 4 bases at V and 3 bases at J, with 15 bases between. Germline V gene sequence: CDR1 MNHEY, CDR2 SVGAGI. The CDR3 loop reads CASSSRNYREETQYF. The CDR3 DNA is TGTGCCAGCAGTTCCCGGAACTACAGGGAAGAGACCCAGTACTTC.

This chain joins TRBV6-2 or TRBV6-3 and TRBJ2-3, with TRBD2 as a possible D gene (6 bases). The CDR3 length is 16 residues. The V end was cut by 2 bases, the J end by 2 bases, with 14 bases between. Per germline, CDR1 MNHEY and CDR2 SVGEGT. CDR3 in DNA: TGTGCCAGCAGTTACCCTCAGTGGACTACCACAGATACGCAGTATTTT. Its translation: CASSYPQWTTTDTQYF.

This clonotype was observed many times. The chain is built from TRBV6-5 and TRBJ2-7, with 7 bases fitting TRBD2. V was clipped by 0 bases and J by 2 bases; unmatched bases: 10. The germline V gene encodes CDR1 MNHEY and CDR2 SVGAGI. CDR3 size: 17 residues. The CDR3: CASSYSMRESRTYEQYF. CDR3 coding DNA: TGTGCCAGCAGTTACTCGATGCGGGAGTCTCGAACCTACGAGCAGTACTTC.

This clonotype showed up many times. The chain uses TRBV5-6 and TRBJ2-5, with D tentatively TRBD2 (6 bases). Trimming cost V 4 bases and J 3 bases, with 13 bases left between them. Per germline, CDR1 SGHDT and CDR2 YYEEEE. The CDR3 totals 14 residues. The CDR3 is CASSRDLFKETQYF. In nucleotides, the CDR3 is TGTGCCAGCAGCCGGGACTTATTCAAAGAGACCCAGTACTTC.

Ten or more counts support this clonotype. The rearrangement joins TRBV6-5 to TRBJ2-7; 8 nucleotides match TRBD1. V was pared by 4 bases and J by 3 bases, with 11 bases of the junction left unmatched. Germline CDR1 MNHEY, CDR2 SVGAGI. CDR3 length: 16 residues. CDR3 protein: CASSSRGTGLGYEQYF. CDR3 nucleotides: TGTGCCAGCAGTTCACGAGGGACAGGTTTGGGCTACGAGCAGTACTTC.

This clonotype has at least ten counts. This chain connects TRBV7-8 to TRBJ1-4; D uncertain. CDR3 length equals 16 residues. V lost 4 bases, J lost 5 bases, and 17 bases lay in between. The V gene's germline CDR1 is SGHVS and CDR2 FQNEAQ. In nucleotides, the CDR3 is TGTGCCAGCAGCTCCCTAATCCGGACGGTGAATGAAAAACTGTTTTTT. Its protein is CASSSLIRTVNEKLFF.

This clonotype was seen repeatedly, ten times or more. The rearrangement links TRBV29-1 to TRBJ2-7, with 11 bases aligning to TRBD2. CDR1 is SQVTM, CDR2 ANQGSEA, per germline. CDR3 length equals 15 residues. V shed 2 bases and J 4 bases; nucleotides not matched to a gene: 7. Here the CDR3 reads CSVEIAGGDGYEQYF. The DNA for the CDR3 is TGCAGCGTTGAAATAGCGGGAGGGGATGGGTACGAGCAGTACTTC.

This clonotype was seen many times. The rearrangement uses TRBV7-9 and TRBJ2-5; either TRBD1 or TRBD2 may supply D (5 bases each). Deletions cut 5 bases from V and 3 bases from J, with 13 bases between. The CDR3 length is 14 residues. The germline gives CDR1 SEHNR, CDR2 FQNEAQ (reference sequence). As DNA, the CDR3 is TGTGCCAGCAGCATTGCCGGGACCGAAGAGACCCAGTACTTC. Its protein is CASSIAGTEETQYF.

The chain has TRBV4-1 and TRBJ2-1; 13 positions agree with TRBD2. Germline assignment: CDR1 MGHRA and CDR2 YSYEKL. V gave up 0 bases and J gave up 15 bases; unmatched junction bases: 8. The CDR3 runs to 15 residues. The CDR3 bases are TGCGCCAGCAGCCAAGATCAGGGGGGACTAGCGGGATTGTTCTTC. Amino acid sequence: CASSQDQGGLAGLFF.

Notes on this clonotype: With only one base between it and a far larger clone, this is likely a read error. This rearrangement joins TRBV6-2 or TRBV6-3 to TRBJ2-3; no clear D gene. The V gene lost 6 bases and the J gene lost 6 bases, with 16 bases spanning the gap. Per germline, CDR1 MNHEY and CDR2 SVGEGT. The length of the CDR3 is 14 residues. This CDR3 is CASSLVVSGDTQYF. CDR3 DNA: TGTGCCAGCAGCCTGGTCGTGAGTGGGGATACGCAGTATTTT.

This clonotype was seen many times. The chain combines TRBV10-3 with TRBJ2-3; 11 positions match TRBD2. With V trimmed by 2 bases and J by 6 bases, 4 bases remained unmatched. Germline assignment: CDR1 ENHRY and CDR2 SYGVKD. This CDR3 has 15 residues. The CDR3 region is CAISEALAGGDTQYF. For the CDR3, the DNA is TGTGCCATCAGTGAGGCCCTAGCGGGAGGTGATACGCAGTATTTT.

The table lists this clonotype with many counts. The rearrangement joins TRBV7-6 to TRBJ2-1, with D hard to call. V lost 5 bases and J lost 9, with 17 bases in between. The CDR3 is made up of 14 amino acids. Germline-derived CDR1 and CDR2 are SGHVS and FNYEAQ. DNA of the CDR3: TGTGCCAGCAGCCCCTGGGTCTCCGGCGGTGAGCAGTTCTTC. Protein sequence: CASSPWVSGGEQFF.

This clonotype counts as medium-sized. The rearrangement uses TRBV5-1 and TRBJ2-2, with 9 bases aligning to TRBD2. Germline V gene lookup returns CDR1 SGHRS and CDR2 YFSETQ. Trimming removed 3 bases from V and 7 bases from J; junction bases left unmatched: 4. This CDR3 has 14 residues. The CDR3 nucleotides are TGCGCCAGCAGCTCAGCGGGAGGTATCGGGGAGCTGTTTTTT. It is translated as CASSSAGGIGELFF.

The count of this clonotype is one. A much larger clone differs by one base, so this may be a read error. The chain uses TRBV5-6 and TRBJ1-1, with D unresolved. The CDR3 loop spans 13 amino acids. CDR1 and CDR2 from the germline V gene are SGHDT and YYEEEE. V was pared by 2 bases and J by 11 bases, with 16 bases between. Written as DNA, the CDR3 is TGTGCCAGCAGCTTATGGGTAGAAAGGAGGGCTTTCTTT. This codes for CASSLWVERRAFF.